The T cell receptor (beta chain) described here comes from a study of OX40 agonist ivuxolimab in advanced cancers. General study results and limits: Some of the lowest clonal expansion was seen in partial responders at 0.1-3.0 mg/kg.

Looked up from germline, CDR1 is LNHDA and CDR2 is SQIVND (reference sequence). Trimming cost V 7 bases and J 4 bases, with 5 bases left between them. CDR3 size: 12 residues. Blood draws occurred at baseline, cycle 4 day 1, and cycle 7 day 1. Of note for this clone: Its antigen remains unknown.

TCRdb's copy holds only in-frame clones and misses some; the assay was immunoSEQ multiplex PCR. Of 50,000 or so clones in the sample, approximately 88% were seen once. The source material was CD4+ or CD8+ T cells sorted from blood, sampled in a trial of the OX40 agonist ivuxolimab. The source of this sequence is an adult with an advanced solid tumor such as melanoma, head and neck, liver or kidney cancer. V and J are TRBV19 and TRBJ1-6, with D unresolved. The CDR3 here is CASTAYNSPLHF. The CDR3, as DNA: TGTGCCAGTACGGCTTATAATTCACCCCTCCACTTT.